This T cell receptor beta chain was recovered during a study of shared clonotypes between healthy human individuals. Study-wide background: Three CD4 naive, three CD4 memory, two CD8 naive and one CD8 memory plate were used per donor.

Original handling: There were no quality scores in the junction-only immunoSEQ sequences, so filtering differed. Libraries were prepared by immunoSEQ multiplex PCR; TCRdb keeps only in-frame clonotypes and omits some of them. V and J calls and clone size are given by that table; D and trimming were obtained from the DNA. The table includes roughly 2 million clones, around 95% detected once. General study points: An anticipated effect of sequencing depth on clonotype sharing among donors was recognized.

Concerning this clone: What it recognizes is unknown.

V shed 6 bases, J shed 2 bases, and the junction held 9 bases outside the gene matches. This CDR3 comprises 15 residues. Germline values: CDR1 MDHEN, CDR2 SYDVKM. V is TRBV28 and J is TRBJ2-5; 7 positions agree with TRBD2. Sequenced input: naive CD4+ T cells sorted from blood. The subset here: CD45RA+ positively selected. The clonotype was recovered from a man in his late teens or twenties in good health. In DNA form, the CDR3 reads TGTGCCAGCAGAACCCCTAGCGGCTCGCAAGAGACCCAGTACTTC. This codes for CASRTPSGSQETQYF.